Below are 22 T cell receptor beta chains sequenced from a single sample in a study of T cells after posttransplantation cyclophosphamide. The protocol was immunoSEQ multiplex PCR, while the TCRdb copy is restricted to in-frame clones and leaves out a portion. The sample holds about 24,000 clones, and no clone turns up only once. The sample consisted of PBMCs. Receptors originate from a woman in her fifties or sixties in good health, CMV-negative, and a related stem cell transplant donor.

This clone was detected ten times or more. The chain uses TRBV6-5 and TRBJ2-5; TRBD1 matches 8 bases. Germline assignment: CDR1 MNHEY and CDR2 SVGAGI. CDR3 length equals 14 residues. J gave up 4 bases and V 6 bases, and 7 bases lay outside the gene matches. CDR3 sequence: CASSTRTGRETQYF. CDR3 DNA sequence: TGTGCCAGCAGCACCCGGACAGGGAGAGAGACCCAGTACTTC.

This clone appeared many times. Sequence at one end of the junction differs from germline and may be a read error. The chain links TRBV11-2 to TRBJ1-3, with a possible D match to TRBD1 (5 bases). The CDR3 consists of 13 residues. The germline gives CDR1 SGHAT, CDR2 FQNNGV. CDR3 amino acids: CASSLDRGGAPAF. The CDR3 bases are TGTGCCAGCAGCTTAGATCGAGGAGGGGCACCCGCCTTT.

This clone was picked up many times. The chain has TRBV6-5 and TRBJ2-1; TRBD2 matches at 10 bases. Trimming at V came to 2 bases and at J to 3 bases, leaving 4 bases not matched to a gene. The V gene's germline CDR1 is MNHEY and CDR2 SVGAGI. The CDR3 sequence is 16 residues long. The CDR3 region has the DNA TGTGCCAGCAGTTACCGGACTAGCGGATACTACAATGAGCAGTTCTTC. Translation: CASSYRTSGYYNEQFF.

This clone was observed many times. CDR3 sequence: CASHTSGANVLTF. In DNA, the CDR3 is TGTGCCAGCCACACGTCTGGGGCCAACGTCCTGACTTTC. The chain is built from TRBV6-6 and TRBJ2-6; D gene uncertain. This CDR3 region has 13 residues. Trimming stripped 8 bases from V and 1 base from J, with 6 bases between. Germline loops: CDR1 MNHNY, CDR2 SVGAGI (reference sequence).

This clone was picked up many times. This sequence joins TRBV25-1 and TRBJ2-1; D not resolved. V lost 3 bases to trimming and J lost 5 bases, with 8 bases between them. This CDR3 has 13 amino acids. CDR1 is MGHDK and CDR2 is SYGVNS in the germline V gene. The CDR3 coding sequence is TGTGCCAGCAGTGAGTGGAGAGACAATGAGCAGTTCTTC. This sequence encodes CASSEWRDNEQFF.

Many counts were recorded for this clone. The DNA for the CDR3 is TGTGCCAGCAGCCAAGTAGCTGAAAAACTGTTTTTT. This gives the protein CASSQVAEKLFF. The rearrangement joins TRBV14 to TRBJ1-4, with D unresolved. The V end was cut by 1 base, the J end by 7 bases, with 4 bases between. The CDR3 contains 12 residues. CDR1 is SGHDN and CDR2 is FVKESK in the germline V gene. The full variable domain, with the rest looked up from reference TRBV14 and TRBJ1-4, is EAGVTQFPSHSVIEKGQTVTLRCDPISGHDNLYWYRRVMGKEIKFLLHFVKESKQDESGMPNNRFLAERTGGTYSTLKVQPAELEDSGVYFCASSQVAEKLFFGSGTQLSVL.

The gene calls are TRBV5-1 and TRBJ1-6; no clear D gene. V lost 0 bases and J lost 10, with 14 bases in between. The V gene's germline CDR1 is SGHRS and CDR2 YFSETQ. The CDR3 runs 15 residues. This chain's CDR3 is CASSLDGRDGSPLHF. CDR3 in DNA: TGCGCCAGCAGCTTGGATGGGAGGGATGGGTCACCCCTCCACTTT.

This clone has at least ten counts. The chain links TRBV7-9 to TRBJ1-5; TRBD1 aligns across 7 bases. The germline V gene encodes CDR1 SEHNR and CDR2 FQNEAQ (reference sequence). There are 15 residues in the CDR3. V trimming: 3 bases; J trimming: 1 base; junction bases outside the gene matches: 3. CDR3 protein: CASSLEGASNQPQHF. CDR3 DNA: TGTGCCAGCAGCTTGGAGGGGGCCAGCAATCAGCCCCAGCATTTT.

In this sample, this clone turned up many times. V usage is TRBV25-1 and J usage is TRBJ2-1; 10 bases fit TRBD1. Trimming took 3 bases from V and 4 from J; bases not matched to a gene: 9. Germline CDR1 is MGHDK and CDR2 is SYGVNS. The CDR3 runs to 17 residues. The CDR3: CASSDSTGGLVYNEQFF. The CDR3 DNA reads as TGTGCCAGCAGTGATTCGACAGGGGGCCTTGTATACAATGAGCAGTTCTTC.

This clone appeared many times. This chain's CDR3 is CSGSRANTGELFF. The CDR3 DNA sequence: TGCAGCGGTTCCAGGGCCAACACCGGGGAGCTGTTTTTT. The chain recombines TRBV29-1 with TRBJ2-2, with a weak D call TRBD1 (5 bases). CDR3 size: 13 residues. V was trimmed by 7 bases and J by 2 bases, leaving 11 bases between them. Germline lookup yields CDR1 SQVTM and CDR2 ANQGSEA.

This clone was seen ten or more times. The chain combines TRBV28 with TRBJ2-2, with D possibly matching TRBD2 (5 bases). V dropped 9 bases and J dropped 1 base, with 12 bases sitting between them. This CDR3 is 14 amino acids long. The germline V gene has CDR1 MDHEN and CDR2 SYDVKM. CDR3 sequence: CASILGRNTGELFF. CDR3 DNA: TGTGCCAGTATACTAGGACGGAACACCGGGGAGCTGTTTTTT.

This clone was observed at least ten times. This chain connects TRBV7-2 to TRBJ2-7; TRBD1 is a possible D gene (5 bases). The CDR3 is 14 amino acids. V dropped 4 bases and J dropped 7 bases, with 17 bases sitting between them. Germline assignment: CDR1 SGHTA and CDR2 FQGNSA. CDR3 in DNA: TGTGCCAGCAGCTCGACGGGCAGGGTGGGGGAGCAGTACTTC. It yields the protein CASSSTGRVGEQYF. Full variable domain (missing parts from reference TRBV7-2 and TRBJ2-7): GAGVSQSPSNKVTEKGKDVELRCDPISGHTALYWYRQSLGQGLEFLIYFQGNSAPDKSGLPSDRFSAERTGGSVSTLTIQRTQQEDSAVYLCASSSTGRVGEQYFGPGTRLTVT.

This clone showed up many times. This sequence joins TRBV5-4 and TRBJ2-7; 8 bases align to TRBD1. The CDR3 is 16 amino acids. Germline V gene lookup returns CDR1 SGHNT and CDR2 YYREEE (reference sequence). V was clipped by 2 bases and J by 5 bases; unmatched bases: 12. Here the CDR3 DNA reads TGTGCCAGCAGCTTCCCCCTGGCAGGGGGCGAGGACGAGCAGTACTTC. Protein product: CASSFPLAGGEDEQYF.

This clone was seen at least ten times. The chain recombines TRBV21-1 with TRBJ2-3; TRBD2, as called in the table, went unchecked against the DNA. TRBV21-1 constitutes a pseudogene. The CDR3 contains 23 residues. The CDR3, as DNA: TGTGCCAGCAGCAAAGCGCGGAGCCGGCAGGGACTCCGGTGGAGGGGCTCCACAGATACGCAGTATTTT. Translation gives CASSKARSRQGLRWRGSTDTQYF.

This clone occurred many times. The J gene is TRBJ1-2, the V gene TRBV7-9; 7 bases are a match to TRBD1. From germline, CDR1 is SEHNR and CDR2 FQNEAQ (reference sequence). The trim removed 3 bases at V and 6 bases at J, leaving 10 bases unmatched. CDR3 length: 15 amino acids. DNA for the CDR3: TGTGCCAGCAGCTTCACCGGGACAGCTGAGGATGGCTACACCTTC. Protein product: CASSFTGTAEDGYTF.

This clone was seen many times. The chain recombines TRBV7-6 with TRBJ2-5; D is unresolved. The CDR3 consists of 11 residues. The germline gives CDR1 SGHVS, CDR2 FNYEAQ. V gave up 4 bases and J gave up 3 bases, with 3 bases separating them. The CDR3 region is CASSSEETQYF. DNA of the CDR3: TGTGCCAGCAGCTCCGAAGAGACCCAGTACTTC.

This clone was recorded many times. The rearrangement uses TRBV9 and TRBJ2-7; 13 nucleotides align to TRBD2. In germline, CDR1 is SGDLS, CDR2 YYNGEE. This CDR3 is built from 15 residues. V shed 4 bases, J shed 7 bases, and the junction held 8 bases outside the gene matches. As DNA, the CDR3 is TGTGCCAGCAGCACCGGACTAGCGGGAGTGTATGAGCAGTACTTC. Encoded protein: CASSTGLAGVYEQYF.

This clone was counted at least ten times. The chain recombines TRBV7-3 with TRBJ2-2; D perhaps matches TRBD1 (5 bases). Between the trimmed V and J ends, which lost 5 bases and 3 bases, there was a span of 7 bases. The CDR3 sequence is 13 residues long. The germline gives CDR1 SGHTA, CDR2 FQGTGA. The CDR3: CASSPQDTGELFF. CDR3 nucleotides: TGTGCCAGCAGCCCACAGGACACCGGGGAGCTGTTTTTT.

This clone was seen repeatedly, ten times or more. V usage is TRBV6-5 and J usage is TRBJ2-7, with D maybe TRBD2 (6 bases). V was pared by 2 bases and J by 3 bases, with 8 bases between. CDR1 and CDR2 (germline): MNHEY, SVGAGI. CDR3 size: 13 residues. This CDR3 is CASSYRRGYEQYF. CDR3 DNA sequence: TGTGCCAGCAGTTACAGGCGGGGCTACGAGCAGTACTTC.

This clone was seen repeatedly, ten times or more. The chain combines TRBV6-4 with TRBJ2-3, with TRBD2 matching 8 bases. Germline trimming cut 5 bases from V and 4 bases from J; bases unmatched to any gene: 8. This CDR3 comprises 15 residues. CDR1 and CDR2 from the germline V gene are MRHNA and SNTAGT. Here the CDR3 DNA reads TGTGCCAGCAGTTTGAGCGGGAGATGGGCAGATACGCAGTATTTT. Translated: CASSLSGRWADTQYF.

The table lists this clone with many counts. The genes are TRBV6-6 and TRBJ2-7; weak D call: TRBD2 (5 bases). Between the trimmed V and J ends, which lost 2 bases and 4 bases, there was a span of 9 bases. The V gene's germline CDR1 is MNHNY and CDR2 SVGAGI (reference sequence). This CDR3 has 13 residues. The CDR3 sequence: CASSYTDWYEQYF. CDR3 bases: TGTGCCAGCAGTTACACGGACTGGTACGAGCAGTACTTC.

In this sample, this clone turned up many times. This rearrangement joins TRBV6-1 to TRBJ2-3; 7 nucleotides match TRBD2. The CDR3 is made up of 14 amino acids. V trimming: 6 bases; J trimming: 7 bases; junction bases outside the gene matches: 10. The germline V gene encodes CDR1 MNHNS and CDR2 SASEGT. CDR3 sequence: CASSAASGGNTQYF. As DNA, the CDR3 is TGTGCCAGCAGCGCGGCTAGCGGCGGAAATACGCAGTATTTT.